Shown below are 16 T cell receptor beta chains from a single sample sequenced in a study of cytomegalovirus exposure and HLA in healthy donors. The PCR employed 60 Vbeta primers together with 13 Jbeta primers. TCRdb's table, derived via immunoSEQ multiplex PCR, lists solely in-frame clones and lacks some. The table has about 120,000 clones, roughly 83% seen once; the top ten hold 15% to 25%. The specimen was PBMCs. These receptors were obtained from a man between 18 and 35 years old in good health and CMV-seropositive.

CDR3 loop: CASLEGSSGTDTQYF. The CDR3 DNA reads TGTGCCAGCCTTGAGGGCTCTAGCGGGACGGATACGCAGTATTTT. The chain joins TRBV19 to TRBJ2-3, with 9 bases matching TRBD2. J lost 6 bases, V lost 9 bases, and 13 bases had no gene match. The CDR3 loop spans 15 amino acids. Germline CDR1 and CDR2: LNHDA and SQIVND (reference sequence).

This chain joins TRBV19 and TRBJ2-3; TRBD2 might be the D (5 bases). The V gene lost 6 bases and the J gene lost 4 bases, with 11 bases spanning the gap. Germline CDR1 and CDR2: LNHDA and SQIVND (reference sequence). This CDR3 has 13 residues. This CDR3 is CASRDSAPDTQYF. The CDR3 bases are TGTGCCAGTAGGGACTCTGCTCCAGATACGCAGTATTTT.

This chain links TRBV6-4 with TRBJ1-1; TRBD1 is a possible D gene (6 bases). Germline CDR1 MRHNA, CDR2 SNTAGT. Trimming stripped 3 bases from V and 1 base from J, with 6 bases between. This CDR3 contains 13 residues. CDR3 sequence (DNA): TGTGCCAGCAGTGAGGGGGCGAACACTGAAGCTTTCTTT. Encoded protein: CASSEGANTEAFF.

V usage is TRBV30 and J usage is TRBJ2-7; weak D call: TRBD1 (5 bases). Germline CDR1 GTSNPN, CDR2 SVGIG (reference sequence). The V end was cut by 3 bases, the J end by 1 base, with 16 bases between. The CDR3 covers 15 residues. The CDR3 bases are TGTGCCTGGAGCGGGTCGGCAGGGTCGTCCTACGAGCAGTACTTC. This encodes CAWSGSAGSSYEQYF.

J is TRBJ2-3 and V is TRBV7-9; a possible D gene is TRBD2 (6 bases). Between the trimmed V and J ends, which lost 5 bases and 1 base, there was a span of 16 bases. This CDR3 spans 16 amino acids. CDR1 and CDR2 from the germline V gene are SEHNR and FQNEAQ (reference sequence). The CDR3 sequence is CASSPSETRGTDTQYF. DNA of the CDR3: TGTGCCAGCAGCCCGAGTGAGACTAGGGGCACAGATACGCAGTATTTT.

The V and J genes are TRBV5-1 and TRBJ1-2, with TRBD1 as a possible D gene (6 bases). The CDR3 is made up of 13 amino acids. Trimming stripped 2 bases from V and 7 bases from J, with 12 bases between. Per germline, CDR1 SGHRS and CDR2 YFSETQ. The CDR3 region is CASSLYREGGYTF. As DNA, the CDR3 is TGCGCCAGCAGCTTATACAGGGAGGGTGGCTACACCTTC.

The chain links TRBV6-4 to TRBJ1-2; possibly TRBD1 for D (5 bases). Germline V gene sequence: CDR1 MRHNA, CDR2 SNTAGT. V shed 0 bases and J shed 7 bases, with 18 bases lying between them. The CDR3 totals 16 residues. The CDR3: CASSDSAGQISGGYTF. Written as DNA, the CDR3 is TGTGCCAGCAGTGACTCGGCGGGGCAGATAAGTGGTGGCTACACCTTC.

The J gene is TRBJ2-7, the V gene TRBV10-2; D unclear. Trimming removed 8 bases at V and 1 base at J, with 12 bases between. The CDR3 sequence is 13 residues long. Germline CDR1 and CDR2: WSHSY and SAAADI. As DNA, the CDR3 is TGCGCCAGCGGGTTAGCCCTGTCCTACGAGCAGTACTTC. Its protein is CASGLALSYEQYF.

The V and J genes are TRBV4-1 and TRBJ2-5, with 9 bases lining up with TRBD2. Germline CDR1 MGHRA, CDR2 YSYEKL. V trimming: 1 base; J trimming: 7 bases; junction bases outside the gene matches: 10. The CDR3 runs to 16 residues. CDR3 in amino acids: CASSQGGLAPVRTQYF. CDR3 nucleotide sequence: TGCGCCAGCAGCCAAGGAGGACTAGCGCCCGTTCGGACCCAGTACTTC.

V is TRBV30 and J is TRBJ2-5; TRBD1 might be the D (5 bases). The length of the CDR3 is 12 residues. The germline CDR1 and CDR2 sequences are GTSNPN and SVGIG (reference sequence). Trimming shortened V by 4 bases and J by 0 bases, and 6 bases separated the two germline ends. CDR3 DNA sequence: TGTGCCTGGACAGGGTACCAAGAGACCCAGTACTTC. It encodes CAWTGYQETQYF. The whole variable domain, filled in from reference TRBV30 and TRBJ2-5, reads SQTIHQWPATLVQPVGSPLSLECTVEGTSNPNLYWYRQAAGRGLQLLFYSVGIGQISSEVPQNLSASRPQDRQFILSSKKLLLSDSGFYLCAWTGYQETQYFGPGTRLLVL.

This clone was observed a single time. CDR3 residues: CASSYSTGNGSPLHF. The CDR3, as DNA: TGTGCCAGCAGTTACTCTACAGGGAATGGTTCACCCCTCCACTTT. The chain couples TRBV6-6 to TRBJ1-6; D might be TRBD1 (6 bases). In germline, CDR1 is MNHNY, CDR2 SVGAGI (reference sequence). The CDR3 loop spans 15 amino acids. The V end was cut by 0 bases, the J end by 9 bases, with 12 bases between.

The chain links TRBV27 to TRBJ2-7; possibly TRBD2 for D (5 bases). CDR1 is MNHEY and CDR2 is SMNVEV in the germline V gene (reference sequence). The germline V and J ends were trimmed by 10 bases and 2 bases, with 9 bases remaining between them. The CDR3 runs 11 residues. In nucleotides, the CDR3 is TGTGCCACCATGAGGGCCTACGAGCAGTACTTC. Its translation is CATMRAYEQYF.

This clone was counted between two and nine times. The rearrangement uses TRBV7-9 and TRBJ1-3, with 7 bases that match TRBD1. Germline loops: CDR1 SEHNR, CDR2 FQNEAQ (reference sequence). Trimming took 4 bases from V and 2 from J; bases not matched to a gene: 5. This CDR3 region has 15 residues. CDR3 sequence: CASSSGQFAGNTIYF. The CDR3 nucleotides are TGTGCCAGCAGCTCGGGACAGTTTGCTGGAAACACCATATATTTT.

V and J are TRBV4-1 and TRBJ2-7; TRBD1 matches 8 bases. Germline V gives CDR1 MGHRA, CDR2 YSYEKL. Germline trimming cut 3 bases from V and 2 bases from J; bases unmatched to any gene: 9. This CDR3 region has 16 residues. The chain's CDR3 is CASSQEGQGVPYEQYF. The CDR3 DNA reads TGCGCCAGCAGCCAGGAAGGACAGGGCGTACCCTACGAGCAGTACTTC.

The chain combines TRBV29-1 with TRBJ2-3; TRBD1 agrees at 11 bases. V trimming: 4 bases; J trimming: 4 bases; junction bases outside the gene matches: 4. Per the germline V gene, CDR1 is SQVTM and CDR2 is ANQGSEA. This CDR3 is built from 14 residues. The CDR3 nucleotides read TGCAGCGTTGTAGCGGGACAGGGGGCAGATACGCAGTATTTT. Amino acids: CSVVAGQGADTQYF.

The J gene is TRBJ2-5, the V gene TRBV4-1; D is perhaps TRBD1 (6 bases). The DNA end is more similar to TRBJ2-7, so the J call may be wrong. Germline lookup yields CDR1 MGHRA and CDR2 YSYEKL. This CDR3 is 16 amino acids long. In nucleotides, the CDR3 is TGCGCCAGCAGCCAAGGCCCTACAGGGACAAGGCTCGAGCAGTACTTC. Protein product: CASSQGPTGTRLEQYF.